A single sample is the source of the 28 T cell receptor beta chains below, sequenced in a study of blood T cell repertoires in COVID-19. Sequencing used immunoSEQ multiplex PCR; TCRdb keeps in-frame clones, though not all of them. Among roughly 460,000 clones listed, about 90% were seen once. Specimen: peripheral blood. These receptors were obtained from a man younger than 35 with COVID-19, enrolled during active disease.

This clone was seen more than once but under ten times. This chain connects TRBV7-3 to TRBJ2-3, with TRBD1 matching over 7 bases. CDR3 length: 14 amino acids. CDR1 is SGHTA and CDR2 is FQGTGA in the germline V gene. V lost 4 bases, J lost 1 base, and 2 bases stayed unmatched. As DNA, the CDR3 is TGTGCCAGCAGCTCCGGGACAGGCACAGATACGCAGTATTTT. Translating it yields CASSSGTGTDTQYF.

The V gene is TRBV23-1, the J gene TRBJ2-3; TRBD2 agrees at 11 bases. TRBV23-1 is reported as an ORF; its role is uncertain. V dropped 7 bases and J dropped 2; count of bases not matched to a gene: 8. There are 16 residues in the CDR3. The CDR3 is CASTDQTSGDTDTQYF. The CDR3 nucleotides read TGCGCCAGCACCGACCAGACTAGCGGGGACACAGATACGCAGTATTTT.

The V call is TRBV6-8, the J call TRBJ2-7; possible D gene TRBD2, 5 bases. The germline V gene has CDR1 MNHGY and CDR2 SAAAGT. The CDR3 has 14 amino acids. Deletions cut 1 base from V and 4 bases from J, with 11 bases between. The CDR3, as DNA: TGTGCCAGCAGTTACTTCGGGATGGGGTACGAGCAGTACTTC. Translated: CASSYFGMGYEQYF.

V and J are TRBV30 and TRBJ1-5; D possibly corresponds to TRBD1 (6 bases). Trimming took 0 bases from V and 4 from J, leaving 7 bases between them. From germline, CDR1 is GTSNPN and CDR2 SVGIG (reference sequence). The CDR3 totals 13 residues. CDR3 protein: CAWSVGGNQPQHF. The CDR3, as DNA: TGTGCCTGGAGTGTAGGGGGAAATCAGCCCCAGCATTTT.

V usage is TRBV5-1 and J usage is TRBJ1-6; 8 bases fit TRBD1. The V gene end was trimmed by 4 bases and the J gene end by 7 bases; junction bases not matched to a gene: 7. The CDR3 covers 15 residues. The germline V gene encodes CDR1 SGHRS and CDR2 YFSETQ. The CDR3 DNA sequence: TGCGCCAGCAGCGCAGACAGGGGCGGAAATTCACCCCTCCACTTT. Residues: CASSADRGGNSPLHF.

This chain links TRBV13 with TRBJ1-1, with D tentatively TRBD1 (6 bases). The germline V and J ends were trimmed by 5 bases and 3 bases, with 16 bases remaining between them. Looked up from germline, CDR1 is PRHDT and CDR2 is FYEKMQ (reference sequence). The CDR3 is made up of 15 amino acids. The CDR3 DNA reads TGTGCCAGCAGCAACCCTGGACAGACAGACACTGAAGCTTTCTTT. This sequence encodes CASSNPGQTDTEAFF.

The genes are TRBV28 and TRBJ1-1; possibly TRBD1 for D (5 bases). The germline CDR1 and CDR2 sequences are MDHEN and SYDVKM. The CDR3 is 14 amino acids. V was pared by 7 bases and J by 1 base, with 13 bases between. CDR3 region: CASKGTIENTEAFF. Here the CDR3 DNA reads TGTGCCAGCAAGGGGACTATCGAGAACACTGAAGCTTTCTTT.

This chain connects TRBV14 to TRBJ2-7; TRBD1 aligns across 7 bases. V gave up 5 bases and J gave up 0 bases; unmatched junction bases: 7. Germline V gives CDR1 SGHDN, CDR2 FVKESK. CDR3 length: 15 amino acids. The CDR3 nucleotides are TGTGCCAGCAGCTTAGGGGACAGCAGCTCCTACGAGCAGTACTTC. Amino acid sequence: CASSLGDSSSYEQYF.

The chain couples TRBV12-3 or TRBV12-4 to TRBJ2-5; possible D gene TRBD1, 6 bases. V was shortened by 3 bases and J by 7 bases, with 6 bases between the two germline ends. The CDR3 runs 11 residues. The CDR3: CASSLGATQYF. The DNA of the CDR3 is TGTGCCAGCAGTTTGGGGGCGACCCAGTACTTC.

This rearrangement joins TRBV29-1 to TRBJ1-5; TRBD1 agrees at 7 bases. The ends lost 4 bases at V and 0 bases at J; junction bases unmatched: 3. There are 14 residues in the CDR3. Germline CDR1 is SQVTM and CDR2 is ANQGSEA. CDR3 sequence reads: CSVVTGNSNQPQHF. Written as DNA, the CDR3 is TGCAGCGTTGTGACAGGGAATAGCAATCAGCCCCAGCATTTT.

The CDR3 reads CASRGYRDTENYGYTF. The CDR3 nucleotides read TGTGCCAGCAGGGGTTACCGGGACACGGAAAACTATGGCTACACCTTC. The chain uses TRBV2 and TRBJ1-2; D may be TRBD1 (6 bases). CDR1 is SNHLY, CDR2 FYNNEI, per germline. The CDR3 contains 16 residues. Trimming left V 6 bases short and J 2 bases short, with 19 bases between.

This clone was counted a single time. The V call is TRBV10-2, the J call TRBJ2-2, with 8 bases that match TRBD2. Germline CDR1 reads WSHSY; CDR2 reads SAAADI. The CDR3 runs 19 residues. V was clipped by 7 bases and J by 7 bases; unmatched bases: 23. This CDR3 reads CASTSSPGAGGRDGGELFF. CDR3 nucleotides: TGCGCCAGCACCAGTAGCCCTGGGGCGGGGGGCAGGGACGGCGGGGAGCTGTTTTTT.

In regard to this clone: Other DNA sequences within the sample encode an identical CDR3. V is TRBV7-9 and J is TRBJ1-1; 7 nucleotides agree with TRBD1. V trimming: 5 bases; J trimming: 1 base; junction bases outside the gene matches: 1. The germline V gene has CDR1 SEHNR and CDR2 FQNEAQ (reference sequence). This CDR3 is 13 amino acids long. CDR3 sequence reads: CASSRTGNTEAFF. The CDR3 DNA reads TGTGCCAGCAGCAGGACAGGGAACACTGAAGCTTTCTTT.

This chain links TRBV24-1 with TRBJ2-5, with TRBD1 identical over 8 bases. V gave up 1 base and J gave up 5 bases; unmatched junction bases: 8. The length of the CDR3 is 16 residues. CDR1 KGHDR and CDR2 SFDVKD come from the germline V gene. CDR3 DNA sequence: TGTGCCACCAGTGATTTCGGACAGGGAAGTAAGGAGACCCAGTACTTC. Translating it yields CATSDFGQGSKETQYF.

The rearrangement joins TRBV6-5 to TRBJ1-2; tentatively, D is TRBD1 (6 bases). The CDR3 has 16 amino acids. CDR1 is MNHEY, CDR2 SVGAGI, per germline. Trimming took off 4 bases at V and 7 bases at J, with 22 bases between the two ends. The CDR3 spells CASSFPRVTGSFGYTF. DNA for the CDR3: TGTGCCAGCAGTTTCCCCCGGGTAACAGGGTCCTTTGGCTACACCTTC.

The chain couples TRBV5-6 to TRBJ2-1; 7 nucleotides align to TRBD1. J was trimmed by 7 bases and V by 0 bases; bases with no gene match: 10. The CDR3 totals 16 residues. Germline-derived CDR1 and CDR2 are SGHDT and YYEEEE. The CDR3: CASSLDWTGQRNEQFF. As DNA, the CDR3 is TGTGCCAGCAGCTTGGATTGGACAGGACAAAGGAATGAGCAGTTCTTC.

The gene calls are TRBV7-2 and TRBJ2-5; TRBD2 matches 15 bases. Per the germline V gene, CDR1 is SGHTA and CDR2 is FQGNSA. CDR3 length equals 16 residues. V lost 5 bases to trimming and J lost 5 bases; unmatched junction nucleotides: 6. CDR3 residues: CASSQKGLAGGETQYF. The CDR3 region has the DNA TGTGCCAGCAGCCAAAAGGGACTAGCGGGAGGTGAGACCCAGTACTTC.

This clone was recorded once. J is TRBJ2-1 and V is TRBV2; perhaps TRBD2 as D (5 bases). Germline V gene data show CDR1 as SNHLY and CDR2 as FYNNEI. CDR3 length equals 15 residues. V lost 4 bases and J lost 4, with 14 bases in between. CDR3 residues: CASSGPLAGYNEQFF. The CDR3 bases are TGTGCCAGCAGTGGACCCCTTGCGGGTTACAATGAGCAGTTCTTC.

The V and J genes are TRBV5-1 and TRBJ1-4; D remains ambiguous. Per germline, CDR1 SGHRS and CDR2 YFSETQ. The CDR3 extends over 16 amino acids. Trimming left V 2 bases short and J 0 bases short, with 11 bases between. CDR3 bases: TGCGCCAGCAGCTTACCCCTACAGCCAACTAATGAAAAACTGTTTTTT. This translates into CASSLPLQPTNEKLFF.

The chain uses TRBV5-4 and TRBJ2-5, with 8 bases identical to TRBD1. Germline-derived CDR1 and CDR2 are SGHNT and YYREEE (reference sequence). The CDR3 has 16 amino acids. V was pared by 3 bases and J by 3 bases, with 10 bases of the junction left unmatched. The CDR3 nucleotides are TGTGCCAGCAGCTCACCCGGACAGGGAGGCGAAGAGACCCAGTACTTC. Residues: CASSSPGQGGEETQYF. Filled out from reference TRBV5-4 and TRBJ2-5, the complete variable domain reads ETGVTQSPTHLIKTRGQQVTLRCSSQSGHNTVSWYQQALGQGPQFIFQYYREEENGRGNFPPRFSGLQFPNYSSELNVNALELDDSALYLCASSSPGQGGEETQYFGPGTRLLVL.

This chain links TRBV6-5 with TRBJ2-2, with 8 positions matching TRBD1. The length of the CDR3 is 15 residues. Losses at the gene ends were 6 bases for V and 6 bases for J; bases not matched to a gene: 9. Germline CDR1 and CDR2: MNHEY and SVGAGI. Here the CDR3 reads CASRPPGQVSGELFF. In DNA, the CDR3 is TGTGCCAGCAGACCTCCGGGACAGGTCTCCGGGGAGCTGTTTTTT.

The CDR3 loop reads CASSHRDSPRNGYTF. In DNA, the CDR3 is TGTGCCAGCAGCCATCGGGACAGCCCTAGGAATGGCTACACCTTC. The V gene is TRBV3-1 (or the pseudogene TRBV3-2), the J gene TRBJ1-2, with TRBD1 identical over 7 bases. Per the germline V gene, CDR1 is LGHDT and CDR2 is YNNKEL (reference sequence). V lost 3 bases and J lost 6; bases outside the gene matches: 10. The CDR3 length is 15 residues.

V usage is TRBV5-4 and J usage is TRBJ2-1; 8 positions agree with TRBD2. CDR1 SGHNT and CDR2 YYREEE come from the germline V gene (reference sequence). V shed 1 base, J shed 5 bases, and the junction held 5 bases outside the gene matches. CDR3 length: 15 amino acids. The CDR3 reads CASSLSTSGNNEQFF. CDR3 DNA: TGTGCCAGCAGCTTGTCCACTAGCGGAAACAATGAGCAGTTCTTC.

This clone was recorded once. This chain links TRBV30 with TRBJ1-3; D is perhaps TRBD1 (6 bases). V was pared by 3 bases and J by 4 bases, with 10 bases between. Germline assignment: CDR1 GTSNPN and CDR2 SVGIG (reference sequence). The CDR3 length is 13 residues. The CDR3 region has the DNA TGTGCCTGGAGCCCGGGACACGGAAACACCATATATTTT. Translating gives CAWSPGHGNTIYF.

This rearrangement joins TRBV3-1 (or the pseudogene TRBV3-2) to TRBJ2-1; 12 bases fit TRBD2. V was clipped by 0 bases and J by 8 bases; unmatched bases: 8. CDR1 LGHDT and CDR2 YNNKEL come from the germline V gene (reference sequence). The CDR3 contains 17 residues. This CDR3 is CASSQDIGLAGLHEQFF. The CDR3 nucleotides are TGTGCCAGCAGCCAAGATATTGGACTAGCGGGGCTCCATGAGCAGTTCTTC.

This clone was found once. This chain uses TRBV19 with TRBJ1-5; unclear D gene. The CDR3 consists of 15 residues. V lost 3 bases and J 6 bases, leaving 15 bases between the germline ends. The V gene's germline CDR1 is LNHDA and CDR2 SQIVND (reference sequence). The CDR3 region has the DNA TGTGCCAGTAGTATTGGGCAGACGGCAGGTCAGCCCCAGCATTTT. This codes for CASSIGQTAGQPQHF.

The V and J genes are TRBV19 and TRBJ1-4; 9 nucleotides match TRBD1. This CDR3 spans 17 amino acids. CDR1 and CDR2 from the germline V gene are LNHDA and SQIVND (reference sequence). Unmatched junction bases numbered 16, after V lost 6 bases and J lost 8 bases. CDR3 bases: TGTGCCAGTAGCGACCCCGGGACAGGGCCTGGAGGGGAAAAACTGTTTTTT. This translates into CASSDPGTGPGGEKLFF.

J is TRBJ1-1 and V is TRBV2; 9 bases agree with TRBD1. Germline values: CDR1 SNHLY, CDR2 FYNNEI. J gave up 0 bases and V 7 bases, and 6 bases lay outside the gene matches. The CDR3 covers 15 residues. CDR3 nucleotides: TGTGCCAGCACCAGGACAGGGGAGATGAACACTGAAGCTTTCTTT. It codes for CASTRTGEMNTEAFF.